This is a list of T cell receptor beta chains from one sample in a study of early T cells in non-severe SARS-CoV-2 infection. One entry per CDR3 protein results from TCRdb running MiXCR on the 5' RACE reads. The sample lists 40,000 to 50,000 distinct CDR3 sequences; 7.1% were seen once. Specimen: whole blood. These TCRs come from an adult who was a healthcare worker with PCR-confirmed SARS-CoV-2 infection or an uninfected control (not recorded which). Each CDR3 is given with its conserved first and last residue. The D gene is left open where the match is weak. A row's size may be missing; if present it is once, few, many or a size class.

v_gene	j_gene	abundance	d_gene	CDR3aa	CDR3nt
TRBV12-3/TRBV12-4	TRBJ2-2	.	.	CASSSRGGTGELFF	TGTGCCAGCAGTTCCAGGGGGGGGACCGGGGAGCTGTTTTTT
TRBV4-2	TRBJ1-6	many	TRBD1	CASSQTGTSSYNSPLHF	TGTGCCAGCAGCCAGACAGGGACCAGCTCCTATAATTCACCCCTCCACTTT
TRBV3-1	TRBJ1-2	many	.	CASSLLGQLRLSNYGYTF	TGTGCCAGCAGCCTCCTCGGACAGCTCCGGCTATCTAACTATGGCTACACCTTC
TRBV12-3/TRBV12-4	TRBJ2-3	few	.	CANSPSTDTQYF	TGTGCCAACAGTCCTAGCACAGATACGCAGTATTTT
TRBV12-3/TRBV12-4	TRBJ2-7	.	.	CASGSGRHVSYEQYF	TGTGCCAGCGGCTCTGGCCGTCACGTCTCCTACGAGCAGTACTTC
TRBV10-3	TRBJ2-6	many	.	CAISESGAGANVLTF	TGTGCCATCAGTGAGTCCGGGGCTGGGGCCAACGTCCTGACTTTC
TRBV5-1	TRBJ2-7	.	.	CASSTQGNEQYF	TGCGCCAGCAGCACACAGGGTAACGAGCAGTACTTC
TRBV4-3	TRBJ2-1	many	.	CASSQGGPSSYNEQFF	TGCGCCAGCAGCCAGGGCGGCCCCAGCTCCTACAATGAGCAGTTCTTC
TRBV2	TRBJ1-6	many	.	CASSEIGNSPLHF	TGTGCCAGCAGTGAAATAGGGAATTCACCCCTCCACTTT
TRBV7-2	TRBJ2-5	.	TRBD1	CASSVRQGQGTQYF	TGTGCCAGCAGTGTGCGACAGGGCCAGGGGACCCAGTACTTC
TRBV18	TRBJ1-1	.	.	CASSPTSNTEAFF	TGTGCCAGCTCTCCCACATCGAACACTGAAGCTTTCTTT
TRBV29-1	TRBJ1-2	few	.	CSVEAGSGYGYTF	TGCAGCGTTGAAGCCGGGTCAGGGTATGGCTACACCTTC
TRBV3-2	TRBJ2-7	few	.	CASSQEGLAGVNEQYF	TGTGCCAGCAGCCAAGAGGGACTAGCGGGGGTAAACGAGCAGTACTTC
TRBV30	TRBJ1-2	.	.	CAWSTKGSYGYTF	TGTGCCTGGAGCACTAAGGGCTCCTATGGCTACACCTTC
TRBV5-1	TRBJ2-7	few	TRBD1	CASSARTGDGVEQYF	TGCGCCAGCAGCGCCCGGACAGGGGACGGTGTCGAGCAGTACTTC
TRBV18	TRBJ1-5	few	.	CASSPSNQPQHF	TGTGCCAGCTCACCTTCCAATCAGCCCCAGCATTTT
TRBV6-6	TRBJ1-3	many	.	CASSYPPGSALDGNTIYF	TGTGCCAGCAGTTACCCTCCCGGGAGCGCTCTGGATGGAAACACCATATATTTT
TRBV5-1	TRBJ2-7	.	TRBD1	CASSADRVTYEQYF	TGCGCCAGCAGCGCCGACAGGGTAACCTACGAGCAGTACTTC
TRBV27	TRBJ2-7	many	.	CASSLSRAYEQYF	TGTGCCAGCAGTTTATCCCGGGCCTACGAGCAGTACTTC
TRBV7-3	TRBJ2-3	few	.	CASTGGGSTDTQYF	TGTGCCAGCACCGGAGGGGGAAGCACAGATACGCAGTATTTT
TRBV29-1	TRBJ1-2	few	TRBD1	CSGAGGLSGYTF	TGCAGCGGCGCAGGGGGTTTGAGTGGCTACACCTTC
TRBV6-5	TRBJ2-1	.	TRBD1	CASSYYGTGGGEQFF	TGTGCCAGCAGTTACTATGGGACAGGGGGTGGTGAGCAGTTCTTC
TRBV5-1	TRBJ2-5	.	.	CASSPAQGKTQYF	TGCGCCAGCAGCCCCGCCCAGGGGAAGACCCAGTACTTC
TRBV7-6	TRBJ2-1	few	TRBD2	CASSSPLGTSGGITYNEQFF	TGTGCCAGCAGCTCACCTCTGGGGACTAGCGGGGGAATAACCTACAATGAGCAGTTCTTC
TRBV10-3	TRBJ1-1	.	.	CATVEGTDTEAFF	TGTGCCACCGTGGAAGGGACTGACACTGAAGCTTTCTTT
TRBV28	TRBJ2-1	many	TRBD2	CASRGGTSGRNEQFF	TGTGCCAGCAGGGGCGGGACTAGCGGTAGGAATGAGCAGTTCTTC
TRBV20-1	TRBJ2-7	.	.	CSASLTGAGEQYF	TGCAGTGCTAGTTTGACGGGGGCTGGCGAGCAGTACTTC
TRBV11-2	TRBJ2-3	.	.	CASSVGGASTDTQYF	TGTGCCAGCAGCGTGGGGGGGGCGAGCACAGATACGCAGTATTTT
TRBV5-1	TRBJ2-5	few	TRBD2	CASSLGFRSGEGETQYF	TGCGCCAGCAGCTTGGGTTTCCGAAGCGGGGAAGGAGAGACCCAGTACTTC
TRBV7-9	TRBJ2-1	many	TRBD2	CASSLAGSGGANEQFF	TGTGCCAGCAGCTTAGCGGGTAGCGGGGGGGCAAATGAGCAGTTCTTC
TRBV7-8	TRBJ1-1	few	.	CASSLYGGGTEAFF	TGTGCCAGCAGCTTATATGGGGGGGGAACTGAAGCTTTCTTT
TRBV20-1	TRBJ2-1	many	TRBD2	CSQRGAGYNEQFF	TGCAGTCAGCGGGGGGCCGGCTACAATGAGCAGTTCTTC
TRBV6-6	TRBJ1-2	few	.	CASSYGTSYAYGYTF	TGTGCCAGCAGTTACGGGACATCCTACGCTTATGGCTACACCTTC
TRBV25-1	TRBJ1-6	few	TRBD1	CASSGGQGLGSPLHF	TGTGCCAGCAGTGGCGGACAGGGCTTAGGCTCACCCCTCCACTTT
TRBV9	TRBJ2-5	few	TRBD2	CASSVSGTSGETQYF	TGTGCCAGCAGCGTAAGTGGGACTAGCGGCGAGACCCAGTACTTC
TRBV7-2	TRBJ1-1	many	.	CASTYSGTEAFF	TGTGCCAGCACCTACAGCGGGACTGAAGCTTTCTTT
TRBV25-1	TRBJ2-5	many	.	CASSEGVLGRETQYF	TGTGCCAGCAGTGAAGGGGTCCTAGGGCGGGAGACCCAGTACTTC
TRBV4-3	TRBJ1-2	.	.	CASSQDRTPIGYGYTF	TGCGCCAGCAGCCAAGATCGGACCCCGATCGGCTATGGCTACACCTTC
TRBV6-2/TRBV6-3	TRBJ2-5	few	TRBD2	CASSYSEAGRETQYF	TGTGCCAGCAGTTACTCAGAAGCGGGGCGCGAGACCCAGTACTTC
TRBV5-1	TRBJ1-1	many	.	CASSLDRVDTEAFF	TGCGCCAGCAGCTTGGACAGGGTGGACACTGAAGCTTTCTTT
TRBV7-2	TRBJ1-2	many	.	CASSLATANYGYTF	TGTGCCAGCAGCTTAGCGACAGCTAACTATGGCTACACCTTC
TRBV5-1	TRBJ2-7	many	.	CASSPRPEGTYEQYF	TGCGCCAGCAGCCCCCGGCCCGAAGGTACCTACGAGCAGTACTTC
TRBV20-1	TRBJ1-1	.	TRBD1	CSARDSFMNTEAFF	TGCAGTGCTCGGGACAGCTTTATGAACACTGAAGCTTTCTTT
TRBV7-6	TRBJ2-2	many	.	CASSLGDTGELFF	TGTGCCAGCAGCTTAGGGGACACCGGGGAGCTGTTTTTT
TRBV30	TRBJ1-5	few	.	CAWSVKGSQPQHF	TGTGCCTGGAGTGTGAAGGGAAGTCAGCCCCAGCATTTT
TRBV7-6	TRBJ2-3	many	.	CASSLVPGGRRDTQYF	TGTGCCAGCAGCTTAGTTCCGGGGGGCCGTAGAGATACGCAGTATTTT
TRBV3-1	TRBJ1-2	few	.	CASSQYQRANYGYTF	TGTGCCAGCAGCCAATACCAAAGGGCGAACTATGGCTACACCTTC
TRBV7-2	TRBJ1-1	.	.	CASSLVRGASEAFF	TGTGCCAGCAGCTTAGTGCGGGGGGCGTCTGAAGCTTTCTTT
TRBV11-1	TRBJ2-5	.	.	CASSPELAPSQETQYF	TGTGCCAGCAGCCCAGAACTAGCACCCAGCCAAGAGACCCAGTACTTC
TRBV6-2/TRBV6-3	TRBJ2-7	few	.	CASSYRQTYEQYF	TGTGCCAGCAGTTACCGACAGACCTACGAGCAGTACTTC
TRBV28	TRBJ2-7	medium-sized	TRBD1	CASRGQGEGEQYF	TGTGCCAGCCGCGGACAGGGGGAGGGCGAGCAGTACTTC
TRBV7-2	TRBJ2-1	medium-sized	TRBD1	CASSLTGGQGVYDEQFF	TGTGCCAGCAGCTTAACCGGGGGACAGGGGGTTTATGATGAGCAGTTCTTC
TRBV11-2	TRBJ2-3	.	TRBD2	CASSLAGGIGTDTQYF	TGTGCCAGCAGCTTAGCGGGGGGGATTGGCACAGATACGCAGTATTTT
TRBV11-2	TRBJ2-7	.	TRBD2	CASSPGLAGSYEQYF	TGTGCCAGCAGCCCGGGACTAGCGGGGTCCTACGAGCAGTACTTC
TRBV7-6	TRBJ1-2	many	.	CASSLDLGDSTNYTF	TGTGCCAGCAGCTTAGATCTGGGGGACTCAACTAACTACACCTTC
TRBV28	TRBJ1-1	.	TRBD1	CASSPGGYLNTEAFF	TGTGCCAGCAGCCCAGGGGGGTATTTGAACACTGAAGCTTTCTTT
TRBV4-2	TRBJ2-2	.	TRBD1	CASSQDIGQGALTGELFF	TGTGCCAGCAGCCAAGATATTGGACAGGGGGCACTTACCGGGGAGCTGTTTTTT